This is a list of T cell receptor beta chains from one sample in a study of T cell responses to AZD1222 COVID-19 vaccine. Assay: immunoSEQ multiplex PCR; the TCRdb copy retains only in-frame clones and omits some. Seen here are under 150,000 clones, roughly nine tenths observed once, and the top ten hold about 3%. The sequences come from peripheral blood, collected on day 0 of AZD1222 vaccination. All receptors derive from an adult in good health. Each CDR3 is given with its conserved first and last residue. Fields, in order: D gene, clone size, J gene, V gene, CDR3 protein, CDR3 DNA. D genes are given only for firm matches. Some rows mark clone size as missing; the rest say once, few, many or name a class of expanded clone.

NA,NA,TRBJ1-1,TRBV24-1,CATSENKNTEAFF,TGTGCCACCAGTGAAAACAAGAACACTGAAGCTTTCTTT
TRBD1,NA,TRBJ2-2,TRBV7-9,CASLEPGQRRTGELFF,TGTGCCAGCCTAGAACCGGGACAGCGGAGAACCGGGGAGCTGTTTTTT
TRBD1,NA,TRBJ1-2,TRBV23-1,CASSQSLGTGVYYGYTF,TGCGCCAGCAGTCAATCGTTAGGGACAGGGGTATACTATGGCTACACCTTC
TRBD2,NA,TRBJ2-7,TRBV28,CASSAGTRFLREQYF,TGTGCCAGCAGTGCCGGGACTAGGTTTTTGCGGGAGCAGTACTTC
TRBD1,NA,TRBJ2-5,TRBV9,CASSSTLLTRDRQETQYF,TGTGCCAGCAGCTCTACGCTGCTTACCCGGGACAGACAAGAGACCCAGTACTTC
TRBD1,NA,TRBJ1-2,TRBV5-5,CASSPHKRQGRSNYGYTF,TGTGCCAGCAGCCCCCATAAAAGACAGGGACGTAGTAACTATGGCTACACCTTC
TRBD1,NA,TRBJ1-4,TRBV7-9,CASSPTGTGGFQEKLFF,TGTGCCAGCAGCCCCACGGGGACAGGGGGGTTTCAGGAAAAACTGTTTTTT
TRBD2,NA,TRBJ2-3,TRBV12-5,CASGLAGLAGGKDTQYF,TGTGCTAGTGGTTTGGCCGGACTAGCGGGAGGGAAAGATACGCAGTATTTT
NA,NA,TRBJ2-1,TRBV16,CASSQSIPTSDEQFF,TGTGCCAGCAGCCAATCGATTCCAACATCGGATGAGCAGTTCTTC
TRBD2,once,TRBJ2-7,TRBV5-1,CASSPATSGRFPYEQYF,TGCGCCAGCAGTCCGGCCACTAGCGGGAGATTCCCCTACGAGCAGTACTTC
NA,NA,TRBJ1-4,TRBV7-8,CASGIEGATNEKLFF,TGTGCCAGCGGAATAGAGGGAGCAACTAATGAAAAACTGTTTTTT
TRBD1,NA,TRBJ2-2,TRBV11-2,CASSARSGTGGTGELFF,TGTGCCAGCAGCGCAAGGTCCGGGACAGGCGGGACCGGGGAGCTGTTTTTT
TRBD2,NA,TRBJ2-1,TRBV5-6,CASSLEGLINEQFF,TGTGCCAGCAGCTTGGAGGGACTAATCAATGAGCAGTTCTTC
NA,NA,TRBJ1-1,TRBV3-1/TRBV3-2,CASSPEGRSEAFF,TGTGCCAGCAGCCCGGAGGGGAGGTCTGAAGCTTTCTTT
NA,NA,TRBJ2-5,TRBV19,CASSMSLQETQYF,TGTGCCAGTAGTATGAGTCTACAAGAGACCCAGTACTTC
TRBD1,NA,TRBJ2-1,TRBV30,CAWKRDRGDEQFF,TGTGCCTGGAAGAGGGACAGGGGGGATGAGCAGTTCTTC
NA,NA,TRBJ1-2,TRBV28,CASSPPGGHRGYTF,TGTGCCAGCAGTCCCCCGGGGGGACACCGTGGCTACACCTTC
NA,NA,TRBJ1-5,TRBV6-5,CASSYSKGGNQPQHF,TGTGCCAGCAGTTACTCGAAGGGGGGGAATCAGCCCCAGCATTTT
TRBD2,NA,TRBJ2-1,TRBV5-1,CASSLELAASSYNEQFF,TGCGCCAGCAGCCTGGAACTAGCGGCGAGCTCCTACAATGAGCAGTTCTTC
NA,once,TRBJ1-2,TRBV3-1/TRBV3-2,CASSPEGPRNYGYTF,TGTGCCAGCAGCCCGGAGGGTCCCCGTAACTATGGCTACACCTTC
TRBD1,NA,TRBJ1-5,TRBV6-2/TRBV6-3,CASSSGQGISNQPQHF,TGTGCCAGCAGCTCGGGACAGGGGATAAGCAATCAGCCCCAGCATTTT
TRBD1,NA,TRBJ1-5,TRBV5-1,CASSKGTGGGQPQHF,TGCGCCAGCAGCAAAGGGACAGGGGGCGGTCAGCCCCAGCATTTT
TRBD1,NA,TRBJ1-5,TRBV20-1,CSASGDSKNQPQHF,TGCAGTGCTAGTGGGGACAGCAAAAATCAGCCCCAGCATTTT
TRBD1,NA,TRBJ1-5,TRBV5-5,CASSPGTGRGNQPQHF,TGTGCCAGCAGCCCCGGGACAGGGAGGGGGAATCAGCCCCAGCATTTT
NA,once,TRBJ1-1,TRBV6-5,CASSYKAWTEAFF,TGTGCCAGCAGTTACAAAGCCTGGACTGAAGCTTTCTTT
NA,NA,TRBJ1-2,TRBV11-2,CASSLVPELNGYTF,TGTGCCAGCAGCTTAGTCCCGGAGTTGAATGGCTACACCTTC
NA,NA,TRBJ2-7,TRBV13,CASSPHQGEQYF,TGTGCCAGCAGCCCGCACCAGGGTGAGCAGTACTTC
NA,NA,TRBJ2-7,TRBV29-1,CSVGHPSYEQYF,TGCAGCGTTGGCCACCCATCCTACGAGCAGTACTTC
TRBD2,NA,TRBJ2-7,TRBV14,CASSLSTSGRTQQYF,TGTGCCAGCAGCCTTTCGACTAGCGGGAGGACTCAGCAGTACTTC
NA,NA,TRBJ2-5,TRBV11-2,CASSLVGQLETQYF,TGTGCCAGCAGCTTAGTTGGGCAGCTGGAGACCCAGTACTTC
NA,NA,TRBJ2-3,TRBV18,CASSVGGVDTQYF,TGTGCCAGCTCGGTCGGCGGGGTCGATACGCAGTATTTT
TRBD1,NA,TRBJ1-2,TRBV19,CASSDLSRDRGIHYGYTF,TGTGCCAGTAGTGACCTCTCCCGGGACAGGGGTATTCACTATGGCTACACCTTC
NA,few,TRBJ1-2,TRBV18,CASSPGEGNYGYTF,TGTGCCAGCTCACCAGGAGAAGGAAACTATGGCTACACCTTC
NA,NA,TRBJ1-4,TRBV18,CASSPTGFNEKLFF,TGTGCCAGCTCACCAACGGGGTTTAATGAAAAACTGTTTTTT
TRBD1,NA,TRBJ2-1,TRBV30,CAWSADREYSRFF,TGTGCCTGGAGTGCCGACAGGGAGTATAGTCGGTTCTTC
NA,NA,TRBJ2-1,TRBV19,CASSKTDGSSYNEQFF,TGTGCCAGTAGTAAAACGGACGGGAGCTCCTACAATGAGCAGTTCTTC
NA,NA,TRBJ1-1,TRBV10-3,CAISELGARSAEAFF,TGTGCCATCAGTGAGTTGGGGGCGCGGAGTGCTGAAGCTTTCTTT
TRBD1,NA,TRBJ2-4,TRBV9,CASSVEGAGNIQYF,TGTGCCAGCAGCGTAGAGGGGGCCGGAAACATTCAGTACTTC
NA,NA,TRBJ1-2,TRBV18,CASSPAADLYGYTF,TGTGCCAGCTCACCGGCGGCAGACCTTTATGGCTACACCTTC
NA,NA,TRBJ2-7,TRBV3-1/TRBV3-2,CASSQDLRVYEQYF,TGTGCCAGCAGCCAAGACCTGAGGGTCTACGAGCAGTACTTC
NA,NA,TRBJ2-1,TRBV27,CASSLLATPYNEQFF,TGTGCCAGCAGTTTACTGGCTACCCCCTACAATGAGCAGTTCTTC
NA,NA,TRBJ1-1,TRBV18,CASSPRKDTEAFF,TGTGCCAGCTCCCCCAGGAAGGACACTGAAGCTTTCTTT
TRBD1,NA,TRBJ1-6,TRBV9,CASSVDRASPLHF,TGTGCCAGCAGCGTTGACAGGGCTTCACCCCTCCACTTT
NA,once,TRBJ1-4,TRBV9,CASSVSGKTNEKLFF,TGTGCCAGCAGCGTTTCTGGGAAAACTAATGAAAAACTGTTTTTT
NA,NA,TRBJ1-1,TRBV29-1,CSVEESEGYTEAFF,TGCAGCGTTGAAGAGAGCGAGGGGTACACTGAAGCTTTCTTT
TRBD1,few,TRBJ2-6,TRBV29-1,CSVEARGRNTGANVLTF,TGCAGCGTTGAGGCCAGGGGGCGGAATACTGGGGCCAACGTCCTGACTTTC
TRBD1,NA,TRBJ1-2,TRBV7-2,CASSRDRDYGYTF,TGTGCCAGCAGCCGCGACAGGGACTATGGCTACACCTTC
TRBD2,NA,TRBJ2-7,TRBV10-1,CASSESSLAVYEQYF,TGCGCCAGCAGTGAGTCTAGTCTAGCGGTCTACGAGCAGTACTTC
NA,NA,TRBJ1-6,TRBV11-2,CASSLDGPPNSPLHF,TGTGCCAGCAGCTTAGATGGGCCGCCTAATTCACCCCTCCACTTT
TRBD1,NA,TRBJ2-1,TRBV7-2,CASSQHRGWNNEQFF,TGTGCCAGCAGCCAACACAGGGGGTGGAACAATGAGCAGTTCTTC
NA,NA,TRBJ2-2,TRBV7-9,CASSLGQTNTGELFF,TGTGCCAGCAGCTTAGGACAGACGAACACCGGGGAGCTGTTTTTT
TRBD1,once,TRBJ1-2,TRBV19,CASSIYRTGVDIYGYTF,TGTGCCAGTAGTATATATCGGACAGGCGTCGACATCTATGGCTACACCTTC
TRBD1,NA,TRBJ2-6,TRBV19,CASSKTQGASGANVLTF,TGTGCCAGTAGTAAAACCCAGGGGGCGTCTGGGGCCAACGTCCTGACTTTC
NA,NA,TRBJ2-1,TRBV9,CASSVGGGLEGEQFF,TGTGCCAGCAGCGTAGGGGGTGGACTGGAGGGTGAGCAGTTCTTC
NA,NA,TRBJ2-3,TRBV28,CASSLAGPPPGQYF,TGTGCCAGCAGTTTAGCGGGACCGCCGCCGGGGCAGTATTTT
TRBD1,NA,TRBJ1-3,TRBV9,CASSVRQGGNTIYF,TGTGCCAGCAGCGTTAGACAGGGTGGAAACACCATATATTTT
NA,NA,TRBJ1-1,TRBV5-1,CASSSTGGGSTEAFF,TGCGCCAGCAGCTCTACCGGGGGTGGGAGCACTGAAGCTTTCTTT
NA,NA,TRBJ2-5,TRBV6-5,CASSITYLQETQYF,TGTGCCAGCAGTATTACGTACCTACAAGAGACCCAGTACTTC
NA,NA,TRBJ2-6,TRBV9,CASSAPTFVLTF,TGTGCCAGCAGCGCGCCGACATTCGTCCTGACTTTC